A single T cell receptor (beta chain) is shown here with its context. Its antigen is as yet unknown. The data derive from a study of OX40 agonist ivuxolimab in advanced cancers. About the study: Allowance was made for prior anti-PD-1, anti-PD-L1 or anti-CTLA-4 therapy, and roughly 40% had some.

General observations from the study: Among expanded peripheral T cells, antigen specificity went undetermined. Clonal expansion by week 6 occurred in CD4+ and CD8+ blood T cells (at 0.1 to 3.0 mg/kg). Some of the lowest clonal expansion was seen in partial responders at 0.1-3.0 mg/kg.

CDR3 length: 15 residues. From germline, CDR1 is MDHEN and CDR2 SYDVKM. The V end was cut by 3 bases, the J end by 3 bases, with 14 bases between. Using immunoSEQ multiplex PCR, the repertoire was profiled, and TCRdb retains in-frame clones only, with some absent. This table has tens of thousands of clones, around 80% appearing once. The TCR comes from an adult with an advanced solid tumor such as melanoma, head and neck, liver or kidney cancer. Sample: CD4+ or CD8+ T cells sorted from blood, taken in a trial of the OX40 agonist ivuxolimab. V gene TRBV28 combines with J gene TRBJ1-1, with D perhaps matching TRBD1 (6 bases). The CDR3 sequence is CASSLGGRKDTEAFF. The CDR3 nucleotides are TGTGCCAGCAGTTTGGGGGGGCGAAAGGACACTGAAGCTTTCTTT.